These 15 T cell receptor beta chains share one sample of origin, sequenced in a study of CD8 T cells in ankylosing spondylitis (dated by TCRdb to about 2017). The library was made by 5' RACE. Sequencing instrument: Illumina HiSeq 2500. TCRdb trimmed the raw reads at Q25, called clones with MiXCR and kept productive beta chains. CDR3 protein sequences are deduplicated, and each keeps its most common genes and DNA. This sample lists nearly 350,000 distinct CDR3 sequences; roughly 14% were detected once. In total, the top ten clones hold roughly 0.99% of the sample. The sequencing sample was made of blood, either unsorted or a sorted T cell fraction (not recorded which). These receptor sequences come from a male donor with ankylosing spondylitis or in good health (not recorded which).

The chain couples TRBV12-3 or TRBV12-4 to TRBJ1-1; D not certain. The CDR3 covers 14 residues. The V end was cut by 1 base, the J end by 11 bases, with 17 bases between. The CDR3 DNA follows: TGTGCCAGCAGTTTAGTAAAGAACCCAGTACGGGCTTTCTTT. It yields the protein CASSLVKNPVRAFF.

This clonotype was picked up many times. The J gene is TRBJ1-2, the V gene TRBV12-3 or TRBV12-4; possible D gene TRBD1, 5 bases. Deletions cut 10 bases from V and 4 bases from J, with 16 bases between. The CDR3 contains 13 residues. CDR3: CATRLGGLYGYTF. The DNA of the CDR3 is TGTGCCACTCGGCTGGGGGGTCTCTATGGCTACACCTTC.

The sample holds one count of this clonotype. This chain links TRBV7-8 with TRBJ2-7, with D possibly being TRBD2 (5 bases). Germline V CDR1 and CDR2: SGHVS, FQNEAQ. This CDR3 comprises 14 residues. The V end was cut by 1 base, the J end by 3 bases, with 10 bases between. The CDR3, as DNA: TGTGCCAGCAGCTTAGGGCGGGCGGGCTACGAGCAGTACTTC. Translated, it gives CASSLGRAGYEQYF.

The chain employs TRBV7-2 and TRBJ2-1; possible D gene TRBD2, 6 bases. Between the trimmed V and J ends, which lost 3 bases and 3 bases, there was a span of 12 bases. Germline V gene data show CDR1 as SGHTA and CDR2 as FQGNSA. This CDR3 is built from 15 residues. The CDR3 protein is CASSFGRGGYNEQFF. The CDR3 DNA reads TGTGCCAGCAGCTTCGGTCGGGGAGGCTACAATGAGCAGTTCTTC.

The gene calls are TRBV3-1 and TRBJ1-1; D not resolved. This CDR3 contains 15 residues. V lost 4 bases and J lost 1, with 13 bases in between. The germline V gene encodes CDR1 LGHDT and CDR2 YNNKEL (reference sequence). CDR3 nucleotides: TGTGCCAGCAGCCCCCGGACGGCACAGAACACTGAAGCTTTCTTT. Its protein is CASSPRTAQNTEAFF.

This clonotype has more than one count but fewer than ten. The V and J genes are TRBV5-1 and TRBJ2-5, with TRBD1 identical over 9 bases. CDR3 size: 15 residues. The trim removed 4 bases at V and 5 bases at J, leaving 9 bases unmatched. The germline gives CDR1 SGHRS, CDR2 YFSETQ. Here the CDR3 DNA reads TGCGCCAGCAGCCAGGACAGGGGTCGAACGGAGACCCAGTACTTC. Its protein product is CASSQDRGRTETQYF.

A few counts support this clonotype. The V and J genes are TRBV6-1 and TRBJ2-3; the match to TRBD1 covers 9 bases. V shed 6 bases, J shed 1 base, and the junction held 11 bases outside the gene matches. Germline V gives CDR1 MNHNS, CDR2 SASEGT. The CDR3 covers 17 residues. CDR3 DNA sequence: TGTGCCAGCAGACCCCCCCGGACAGGGGCCCGCACAGATACGCAGTATTTT. It codes for CASRPPRTGARTDTQYF.

This clonotype came up many times. V usage is TRBV7-9 and J usage is TRBJ2-5, with 9 bases that match TRBD1. J gave up 4 bases and V 7 bases, and 13 bases lay outside the gene matches. The V gene's germline CDR1 is SEHNR and CDR2 FQNEAQ (reference sequence). The CDR3 is 16 residues long. The CDR3 sequence is CASTTFRDRVSETQYF. CDR3 in DNA: TGTGCCAGCACCACTTTCCGGGACAGGGTATCAGAGACCCAGTACTTC.

DNA for the CDR3: TGCAGTGCTCACTGGACTACCACCGGGGAGCTGTTTTTT. Amino acids: CSAHWTTTGELFF. This sequence joins TRBV20-1 and TRBJ2-2, with a weak D call TRBD2 (6 bases). Germline CDR1 and CDR2: DFQATT and SNEGSKA (reference sequence). CDR3 length: 13 residues. Trimming left V 5 bases short and J 4 bases short, with 11 bases between.

This clonotype appeared a few times. The chain has TRBV12-3 or TRBV12-4 and TRBJ2-7; 7 nucleotides match TRBD2. The V segment lost 4 bases and the J segment 1 base; nucleotides outside the gene matches: 7. The CDR3 is 15 amino acids. DNA for the CDR3: TGTGCCAGCAGTTCCCCTACTAGCGAATCCTACGAGCAGTACTTC. Protein: CASSSPTSESYEQYF.

V and J are TRBV5-1 and TRBJ2-1; D unclear. The CDR3 has 15 residues. CDR1 and CDR2 (germline): SGHRS, YFSETQ. V lost 0 bases and J 6 bases, leaving 13 bases between the germline ends. CDR3 amino acids: CASSLATLRSNEQFF. The CDR3, as DNA: TGCGCCAGCAGCTTGGCCACACTACGATCCAATGAGCAGTTCTTC.

The V call is TRBV5-1, the J call TRBJ2-4; weak D call: TRBD1 (6 bases). Deletions cut 2 bases from V and 8 bases from J, with 11 bases between. The CDR3 is 13 amino acids. Germline loops: CDR1 SGHRS, CDR2 YFSETQ. The CDR3 reads CASSFEGVDIQYF. CDR3 sequence (DNA): TGCGCCAGCAGCTTTGAGGGGGTCGACATTCAGTACTTC.

This clonotype came up many times. The chain has TRBV20-1 and TRBJ2-1; 9 bases map to TRBD2. The CDR3 is 13 amino acids. The germline V gene encodes CDR1 DFQATT and CDR2 SNEGSKA (reference sequence). With 8 bases clipped from V and 6 bases from J, the junction kept 8 bases outside the gene matches. CDR3 sequence: CSLAGRGGNEQFF. CDR3 DNA: TGCAGTCTAGCGGGGAGGGGAGGCAATGAGCAGTTCTTC.

V usage is TRBV11-2 and J usage is TRBJ2-5, with TRBD2 matching 16 bases. V lost 8 bases and J lost 3; bases outside the gene matches: 6. CDR1 SGHAT and CDR2 FQNNGV come from the germline V gene. The CDR3 loop spans 16 amino acids. The CDR3 sequence is CASCEGLAGGEETQYF. CDR3 in DNA: TGTGCCAGCTGCGAGGGACTAGCGGGAGGGGAAGAGACCCAGTACTTC.

This clonotype showed up many times. The chain employs TRBV5-1 and TRBJ1-1, with D possibly being TRBD1 (6 bases). Germline assignment: CDR1 SGHRS and CDR2 YFSETQ. V was trimmed by 4 bases and J by 1 base, leaving 23 bases between them. The CDR3 runs to 18 residues. DNA for the CDR3: TGCGCCAGCAGCCTATACGCGCAGGGGCCCAGTGGGAACACTGAAGCTTTCTTT. It translates to CASSLYAQGPSGNTEAFF.